Listed below are T cell receptor beta chains from one sample, sequenced in a study of blood T cells in healthy people across ages. MiXCR was run by TCRdb on the 5' RACE reads, yielding one entry per CDR3 protein. This table has approximately 810,000 distinct CDR3 sequences, roughly 26% appearing once. The specimen sequenced was blood. Receptor source: a woman older than 75 in good health. CDR3s include the opening cysteine and the closing phenylalanine or tryptophan. D genes are given only for firm matches. The size of a clone is reported for some rows only, either as once, few or many, or as a class for expanded clones.

d_call	clone_size	v_call	j_call	cdr3_nt	cdr3_aa
.	few	TRBV27	TRBJ1-1	TGTGCCAGCAGTCGGGAGCCCCGGAACACTGAAGCTTTCTTT	CASSREPRNTEAFF
TRBD2	many	TRBV28	TRBJ2-7	TGTGCCAGCAGGCCCCACGGGGGGGGCGGCTACGAGCAGTACTTC	CASRPHGGGGYEQYF
.	few	TRBV7-2	TRBJ2-5	TGTGCCAGCAGCTCCACAGATCGCGCCCAGTACTTC	CASSSTDRAQYF
TRBD1	.	TRBV12-3/TRBV12-4	TRBJ1-2	TGTGCCAGCAGACGACAGGGTTCAAGCTATGGCTACACCTTC	CASRRQGSSYGYTF
.	few	TRBV12-3/TRBV12-4	TRBJ2-7	TGTGCCAGCAGTTTAGCCAGCCACTACGAGCAGTACTTC	CASSLASHYEQYF
.	many	TRBV20-1	TRBJ1-5	TGCAGTGCTAGTACCAGGGATCATAGCAATCAGCCCCAGCATTTT	CSASTRDHSNQPQHF
.	.	TRBV7-6	TRBJ2-2	TGTGCCAGCAGCTTTGGTGGACACACCGGGGAGCTGTTTTTT	CASSFGGHTGELFF
.	many	TRBV9	TRBJ2-7	TGTGCCAGCAGCGTAGTACGAGGAGGAGGGGTCTCGCGCTACGAGCAGTACTTC	CASSVVRGGGVSRYEQYF
.	many	TRBV5-6	TRBJ2-4	TGTGCCAGCAGCTGGGATCTGGCTACCAAAAACATTCAGTACTTC	CASSWDLATKNIQYF
.	many	TRBV25-1	TRBJ1-2	TGTGCCAGCAGTGATGGGGCAGCTTATGGCTACACCTTC	CASSDGAAYGYTF
TRBD2	many	TRBV27	TRBJ2-7	TGTGCCAGCAGTTCCCTTGGGACTAGCACCTACGAGCAGTACTTC	CASSSLGTSTYEQYF
TRBD1	many	TRBV12-3/TRBV12-4	TRBJ1-2	TGTGCCAGCAGTTTTGGACAGGGCAGCCCATATGGCTACACCTTC	CASSFGQGSPYGYTF
.	.	TRBV9	TRBJ1-1	TGTGCCAGCAGCGTAGCGCGGGACACTGAAGCTTTCTTT	CASSVARDTEAFF
TRBD2	.	TRBV15	TRBJ2-3	TGTGCCACCAGCAGAGATAGATCCGGGGGAGGGGCAGATACGCAGTATTTT	CATSRDRSGGGADTQYF
.	.	TRBV11-3	TRBJ1-2	TGTACCAGCAGCAACCCAGGGCGCTATGGCTACACCTTC	CTSSNPGRYGYTF
.	many	TRBV10-2	TRBJ2-7	TGCGCCAGCAGGGATACGGGGGGCGACTCCTACGAGCAGTACTTC	CASRDTGGDSYEQYF
.	few	TRBV12-3/TRBV12-4	TRBJ2-2	TGTGCCACAGGGTTCAGCCTTAACACCGGGGAGCTGTTTTTT	CATGFSLNTGELFF
TRBD1	few	TRBV7-9	TRBJ1-5	TGTGCCAGCAGCGGCGGGGGGACAGCTAATCAGCCCCAGCATTTT	CASSGGGTANQPQHF
TRBD2	many	TRBV11-2	TRBJ2-3	TGTGCCAGCAGCTTATGGGGACTAGCGGGGGGGCAGACAGATACGCAGTATTTT	CASSLWGLAGGQTDTQYF
.	many	TRBV7-9	TRBJ1-2	TGTGCCAGCAGCCCCGGACACACCCTGGCTGGCTACACCTTC	CASSPGHTLAGYTF
.	.	TRBV7-9	TRBJ1-1	TGTGCCAGCAGCCTAGCACTCGGGGAATGGAACACTGAAGCTTTCTTT	CASSLALGEWNTEAFF
TRBD2	.	TRBV2	TRBJ2-1	TGTGCCAGCAGTCCTCTAGCGGGGGCAACCTACAATGAGCAGTTCTTC	CASSPLAGATYNEQFF
.	many	TRBV11-2	TRBJ2-1	TGTGCCAGCAGCCCTCCGGGACTCTACAATGAGCAGTTCTTC	CASSPPGLYNEQFF
.	few	TRBV24-1	TRBJ2-5	TGTGCCACCAGTGCGAGGACTCGACAAGAGACCCAGTACTTC	CATSARTRQETQYF
.	.	TRBV7-2	TRBJ1-6	TGTGCCAGCAGCTTAGCGAGCGGCTCCTATAATTCACCCCTCCACTTT	CASSLASGSYNSPLHF
.	.	TRBV29-1	TRBJ2-1	TGCAGCGTTGAAGGGGGCGGGACCTCCTACAATGAGCAGTTCTTC	CSVEGGGTSYNEQFF